The 32 T cell receptor beta chains below were found in one sample sequenced in a study of regulatory dendritic cells for organ transplantation. Profiled with immunoSEQ multiplex PCR; TCRdb holds only in-frame clones, not every one. Of 26,000 or so clones in the sample, roughly 80% were seen once. The specimen was naive CD4+ T cells from blood. Subset defined: CD45RA+ naive T cells. The receptor set was obtained from a human donor in good health.

This clone was seen a few times. The chain combines TRBV5-4 with TRBJ1-3; 8 bases align to TRBD1. The junction had 10 bases not matched to a gene; V was cut back by 4 bases and J by 4 bases. Germline-derived CDR1 and CDR2 are SGHNT and YYREEE (reference sequence). CDR3 length: 16 amino acids. The CDR3 DNA sequence: TGTGCCAGCAGCAAACCCGGGACAGGATCCGGAAACACCATATATTTT. Protein: CASSKPGTGSGNTIYF.

The V and J genes are TRBV15 and TRBJ2-1, with D possibly being TRBD2 (5 bases). Germline V gene sequence: CDR1 LNHNV, CDR2 YYDKDF (reference sequence). The CDR3 loop spans 14 amino acids. Trimming took 3 bases from V and 7 from J, leaving 13 bases between them. In DNA, the CDR3 is TGTGCCACCAGCAGTGGACTGGCTTTGAATGAGCAGTTCTTC. Translated, it gives CATSSGLALNEQFF.

V gene TRBV19 combines with J gene TRBJ2-1; 8 bases fit TRBD2. This CDR3 is built from 15 residues. V lost 4 bases and J lost 9; bases outside the gene matches: 11. Per the germline V gene, CDR1 is LNHDA and CDR2 is SQIVND (reference sequence). The CDR3 loop reads CASSNPGTSFGEQFF. DNA for the CDR3: TGTGCCAGTAGTAATCCCGGGACTAGTTTCGGTGAGCAGTTCTTC.

The rearrangement links TRBV18 to TRBJ1-1; D remains ambiguous. The CDR3 has 14 residues. Germline V gene lookup returns CDR1 KGHSH and CDR2 LQKENI. Between the trimmed V and J ends, which lost 3 bases and 1 base, there was a span of 9 bases. CDR3 loop: CASSPREGNTEAFF. The DNA for the CDR3 is TGTGCCAGCTCACCCCGGGAAGGGAACACTGAAGCTTTCTTT.

The V gene is TRBV27, the J gene TRBJ2-3, with 7 bases identical to TRBD2. The CDR3 loop spans 17 amino acids. The trim removed 2 bases at V and 4 bases at J, leaving 12 bases unmatched. Germline V gives CDR1 MNHEY, CDR2 SMNVEV (reference sequence). As DNA, the CDR3 is TGTGCCAGCAGTTTAGTCGTGGGAGGGGCATTCTCAGATACGCAGTATTTT. Translation gives CASSLVVGGAFSDTQYF.

The chain carries TRBV27 and TRBJ2-3; 8 bases map to TRBD1. The CDR3 has 14 residues. Trimming at V came to 4 bases and at J to 10 bases, leaving 10 bases not matched to a gene. CDR1 MNHEY and CDR2 SMNVEV come from the germline V gene (reference sequence). CDR3 sequence: CASSSRTGRGSQYF. The CDR3 DNA reads TGTGCCAGCAGTTCTCGGACAGGGCGAGGCTCGCAGTATTTT.

This chain uses TRBV6-1 with TRBJ1-2, with D possibly TRBD1 on 5 matching bases. CDR3 length equals 13 residues. The germline CDR1 and CDR2 sequences are MNHNS and SASEGT. V dropped 6 bases and J dropped 3 bases, with 11 bases sitting between them. CDR3 sequence reads: CASSVRVDYGYTF. CDR3 sequence (DNA): TGTGCCAGCAGCGTCAGGGTAGACTATGGCTACACCTTC.

In this sample, this clone turned up a few times. The chain employs TRBV2 and TRBJ2-7; possible D gene TRBD1, 6 bases. V was trimmed by 6 bases and J by 3 bases, leaving 15 bases between them. This CDR3 spans 14 amino acids. From germline, CDR1 is SNHLY and CDR2 FYNNEI. CDR3 sequence (DNA): TGTGCCAGCAGACTCGGGACACTGAACTACGAGCAGTACTTC. Translation: CASRLGTLNYEQYF.

This clone was seen only a few times. The rearrangement uses TRBV5-1 and TRBJ2-7; tentatively, D is TRBD1 (5 bases). Trimming stripped 0 bases from V and 0 bases from J, with 13 bases between. Germline V gene lookup returns CDR1 SGHRS and CDR2 YFSETQ. The CDR3 extends over 16 amino acids. The CDR3 nucleotides are TGCGCCAGCAGCTTGGGTGGGGCAGGAAGCTCCTACGAGCAGTACTTC. It yields the protein CASSLGGAGSSYEQYF.

This clone was counted a few times. The chain carries TRBV18 and TRBJ1-5, with TRBD1 matching 7 bases. There are 13 residues in the CDR3. The V gene end was trimmed by 2 bases and the J gene end by 5 bases; junction bases not matched to a gene: 0. Germline CDR1 and CDR2: KGHSH and LQKENI. The CDR3 DNA is TGTGCCAGCTCACCAGGGACAGATCAGCCCCAGCATTTT. Translating it yields CASSPGTDQPQHF.

This clone has a handful of counts. The V call is TRBV5-6, the J call TRBJ1-6; no clear D gene. This CDR3 has 17 amino acids. The V gene lost 6 bases and the J gene lost 10 bases, with 26 bases spanning the gap. Germline V gives CDR1 SGHDT, CDR2 YYEEEE. The CDR3 bases are TGTGCCAGCATTTCCTCGCAGCTTGGGCGGAGGGAATCACCCCTCCACTTT. It is translated as CASISSQLGRRESPLHF.

The rearrangement links TRBV7-9 to TRBJ2-3; TRBD2 matches at 7 bases. This CDR3 has 16 amino acids. Unmatched junction bases numbered 14, after V lost 5 bases and J lost 6 bases. Germline lookup yields CDR1 SEHNR and CDR2 FQNEAQ (reference sequence). The chain's CDR3 is CASSTGTTTSGDTQYF. CDR3 sequence (DNA): TGTGCCAGCAGCACCGGGACTACGACCTCCGGGGATACGCAGTATTTT. Complete variable domain (other parts from reference TRBV7-9 and TRBJ2-3): DTGVSQNPRHKITKRGQNVTFRCDPISEHNRLYWYRQTLGQGPEFLTYFQNEAQLEKSRLLSDRFSAERPKGSFSTLEIQRTEQGDSAMYLCASSTGTTTSGDTQYFGPGTRLTVL.

This clone was recorded a few times. The chain uses TRBV19 and TRBJ1-1; D uncertain. CDR3 size: 13 residues. Trimming stripped 3 bases from V and 8 bases from J, with 13 bases between. Looked up from germline, CDR1 is LNHDA and CDR2 is SQIVND (reference sequence). The CDR3 nucleotides read TGTGCCAGTAGTATCTCAGGTTATGGGGAAGCTTTCTTT. Protein: CASSISGYGEAFF.

This chain joins TRBV5-1 and TRBJ2-3; D is possibly TRBD1 (6 bases). The germline CDR1 and CDR2 sequences are SGHRS and YFSETQ. V was pared by 4 bases and J by 2 bases, with 20 bases between. There are 17 residues in the CDR3. The CDR3 DNA is TGCGCCAGCAGCCCCAGGGGATCAGACTCTGTCACAGATACGCAGTATTTT. Translated, it gives CASSPRGSDSVTDTQYF.

The chain is built from TRBV6-5 and TRBJ2-5; 7 positions agree with TRBD1. There are 14 residues in the CDR3. Trimming at V came to 7 bases and at J to 5 bases, leaving 10 bases not matched to a gene. Germline V gene sequence: CDR1 MNHEY, CDR2 SVGAGI. The CDR3 is CASKGTGEWETQYF. The CDR3 DNA reads as TGTGCCAGCAAAGGAACAGGGGAATGGGAGACCCAGTACTTC.

The chain combines TRBV18 with TRBJ2-1, with 8 bases lining up with TRBD2. CDR1 and CDR2 (germline): KGHSH, LQKENI. The CDR3 spans 14 residues. Unmatched junction bases numbered 1, after V lost 4 bases and J lost 2 bases. The CDR3 loop is CASSLRGAYNEQFF. CDR3 sequence (DNA): TGTGCCAGCTCACTGCGGGGGGCCTACAATGAGCAGTTCTTC.

CDR3 loop: CSVGRQSSSYEQYF. DNA for the CDR3: TGCAGCGTCGGCCGACAGAGCAGCTCCTACGAGCAGTACTTC. The rearrangement links TRBV29-1 to TRBJ2-7, with TRBD1 as a possible D gene (5 bases). The V and J ends lost 6 bases and 0 bases respectively, with 15 bases between them. The germline gives CDR1 SQVTM, CDR2 ANQGSEA. The CDR3 is 14 amino acids.

The V and J genes are TRBV5-6 and TRBJ1-4, with 7 bases aligning to TRBD1. CDR3 size: 15 residues. Germline-derived CDR1 and CDR2 are SGHDT and YYEEEE. Trimming took 2 bases from V and 7 from J; bases not matched to a gene: 8. In nucleotides, the CDR3 is TGTGCCAGCAGCTTCACAGGGGTTGTAGGTGAAAAACTGTTTTTT. This translates into CASSFTGVVGEKLFF. Supplemented by reference TRBV5-6 and TRBJ1-4, the full variable domain reads DAGVTQSPTHLIKTRGQQVTLRCSPKSGHDTVSWYQQALGQGPQFIFQYYEEEERQRGNFPDRFSGHQFPNYSSELNVNALLLGDSALYLCASSFTGVVGEKLFFGSGTQLSVL.

In its sample, this clone was seen a few times. The J gene is TRBJ1-6, the V gene TRBV6-4, with D tentatively TRBD1 (5 bases). The length of the CDR3 is 14 residues. V shed 4 bases and J shed 6 bases, with 10 bases lying between them. CDR1 is MRHNA, CDR2 SNTAGT, per germline. The DNA of the CDR3 is TGTGCCAGCAGTGTTGCAGGGTTTAATTCACCCCTCCACTTT. Its translation: CASSVAGFNSPLHF.

The gene calls are TRBV15 and TRBJ1-5; D uncertain. The V end lost 1 base, the J end lost 0 bases, and 10 bases lay between the germline ends. CDR3 length equals 16 residues. The germline CDR1 and CDR2 sequences are LNHNV and YYDKDF (reference sequence). DNA for the CDR3: TGTGCCACCAGCAGAGTAAAGCAAGCTAGCAATCAGCCCCAGCATTTT. Translating it yields CATSRVKQASNQPQHF.

This clone was observed a handful of times. The chain has TRBV6-5 and TRBJ1-6, with TRBD1 identical over 9 bases. V gave up 4 bases and J gave up 8 bases; unmatched junction bases: 3. Germline values: CDR1 MNHEY, CDR2 SVGAGI. This CDR3 has 14 amino acids. CDR3 in DNA: TGTGCCAGCAGTTCCGGACAGGGGTATTCACCCCTCCACTTT. Amino acid sequence: CASSSGQGYSPLHF.

This CDR3 is CASSSPVEAFF. DNA of the CDR3: TGTGCCAGCAGTTCCCCGGTAGAAGCTTTCTTT. The chain combines TRBV6-5 with TRBJ1-1; D gene uncertain. The germline gives CDR1 MNHEY, CDR2 SVGAGI. Trimming cost V 4 bases and J 8 bases, with 8 bases left between them. The CDR3 extends over 11 amino acids.

The rearrangement links TRBV28 to TRBJ1-1; 8 bases fit TRBD1. This CDR3 has 17 residues. Germline V CDR1 and CDR2: MDHEN, SYDVKM. V lost 4 bases and J lost 1; bases outside the gene matches: 11. The CDR3, as DNA: TGTGCCAGCAGTTCTATCAGGGGGCGGATCGAGAACACTGAAGCTTTCTTT. Translation gives CASSSIRGRIENTEAFF.

The V and J genes are TRBV27 and TRBJ2-5; 7 nucleotides agree with TRBD2. Germline V lookup: CDR1 MNHEY, CDR2 SMNVEV (reference sequence). The V segment lost 5 bases and the J segment 1 base; nucleotides outside the gene matches: 10. The CDR3 consists of 16 residues. The CDR3 is CASSTSRRGVQETQYF. CDR3 DNA: TGTGCCAGCAGTACTTCCCGTCGGGGGGTCCAAGAGACCCAGTACTTC.

The chain uses TRBV18 and TRBJ1-1; a possible D gene is TRBD1 (6 bases). The CDR3 runs 18 residues. Germline assignment: CDR1 KGHSH and CDR2 LQKENI. V gave up 3 bases and J gave up 2 bases, with 22 bases separating them. The CDR3: CASSPSNRAVGSNTEAFF. The CDR3 nucleotides read TGTGCCAGCTCACCTTCGAACAGGGCGGTTGGATCCAACACTGAAGCTTTCTTT. Supplemented by reference TRBV18 and TRBJ1-1, the full variable domain reads NAGVMQNPRHLVRRRGQEARLRCSPMKGHSHVYWYRQLPEEGLKFMVYLQKENIIDESGMPKERFSAEFPKEGPSILRIQQVVRGDSAAYFCASSPSNRAVGSNTEAFFGQGTRLTVV.

The CDR3 bases are TGTGCCAGCAGCTTAAATTTAGGCAGGAACTATGGCTACACCTTC. Translation gives CASSLNLGRNYGYTF. The chain links TRBV7-9 to TRBJ1-2; D unresolved. Germline-derived CDR1 and CDR2 are SEHNR and FQNEAQ (reference sequence). The CDR3 spans 15 residues. Trimming pared 2 bases from V and 2 bases from J, leaving 12 bases between. The entire variable domain, with the rest obtained from reference TRBV7-9 and TRBJ1-2, is as follows: DTGVSQNPRHKITKRGQNVTFRCDPISEHNRLYWYRQTLGQGPEFLTYFQNEAQLEKSRLLSDRFSAERPKGSFSTLEIQRTEQGDSAMYLCASSLNLGRNYGYTFGSGTRLTVV.

The chain combines TRBV18 with TRBJ1-1; TRBD1 agrees at 7 bases. Germline V gene sequence: CDR1 KGHSH, CDR2 LQKENI. CDR3 length: 15 residues. V was clipped by 6 bases and J by 2 bases; unmatched bases: 9. CDR3 residues: CASSALQGPNTEAFF. The CDR3 nucleotides are TGTGCCAGCTCCGCCTTACAGGGGCCAAACACTGAAGCTTTCTTT.

This clone has just a few counts. The V and J genes are TRBV19 and TRBJ1-4; unclear D gene. V lost 6 bases and J 4 bases, leaving 12 bases between the germline ends. Germline CDR1 and CDR2: LNHDA and SQIVND (reference sequence). The CDR3 spans 14 residues. CDR3 residues: CASSSAGFNEKLFF. In DNA form, the CDR3 reads TGTGCCAGTAGCTCTGCAGGCTTTAATGAAAAACTGTTTTTT.

CDR3 amino acids: CASSPTGFEQYF. Here the CDR3 DNA reads TGTGCCAGCAGCCCCACGGGGTTCGAGCAGTACTTC. V gene TRBV7-2 combines with J gene TRBJ2-7; the D gene is possibly TRBD2 (5 bases). Germline CDR1 reads SGHTA; CDR2 reads FQGNSA. The CDR3 contains 12 residues. The ends were cut back, 5 bases at V and 6 bases at J, with 11 bases in the middle.

The chain carries TRBV6-5 and TRBJ2-1; tentative D call: TRBD2 (5 bases). Deletions cut 2 bases from V and 0 bases from J, with 11 bases between. The CDR3 is 16 residues long. CDR1 and CDR2 from the germline V gene are MNHEY and SVGAGI. The CDR3 here is CASSYQAASSYNEQFF. The CDR3 DNA reads as TGTGCCAGCAGTTACCAAGCGGCGAGCTCCTACAATGAGCAGTTCTTC.

The rearrangement joins TRBV6-5 to TRBJ1-1; D possibly corresponds to TRBD1 (5 bases). The CDR3 has 14 residues. Trimming left V 6 bases short and J 4 bases short, with 15 bases between. Germline-derived CDR1 and CDR2 are MNHEY and SVGAGI. CDR3 bases: TGTGCCAGCAGCCCCGGCAGGGTGGCCACTGAAGCTTTCTTT. This codes for CASSPGRVATEAFF.

The genes are TRBV6-6 and TRBJ1-2, with 8 bases fitting TRBD1. The germline V gene encodes CDR1 MNHNY and CDR2 SVGAGI (reference sequence). V shed 6 bases, J shed 8 bases, and the junction held 8 bases outside the gene matches. The CDR3 loop spans 13 amino acids. CDR3 DNA: TGTGCCAGCAGGGACCAGGGGGCGCAGGGCTACACCTTC. It is translated as CASRDQGAQGYTF.